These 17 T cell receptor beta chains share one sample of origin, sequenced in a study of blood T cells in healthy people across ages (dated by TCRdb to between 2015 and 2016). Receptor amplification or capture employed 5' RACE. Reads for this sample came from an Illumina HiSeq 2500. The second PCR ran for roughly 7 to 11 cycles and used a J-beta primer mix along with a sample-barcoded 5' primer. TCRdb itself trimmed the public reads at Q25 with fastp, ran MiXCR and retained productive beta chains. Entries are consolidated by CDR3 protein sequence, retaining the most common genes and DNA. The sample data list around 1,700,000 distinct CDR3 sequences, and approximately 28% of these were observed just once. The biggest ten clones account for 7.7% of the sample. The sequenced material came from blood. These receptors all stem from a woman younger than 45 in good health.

The chain's CDR3 is CASSQDRVGGRQPQHF. Written as DNA, the CDR3 is TGCGCCAGCAGCCAAGATCGGGTGGGGGGAAGGCAGCCCCAGCATTTT. The rearrangement joins TRBV4-1 to TRBJ1-5, with a tentative D call TRBD1 (5 bases). CDR1 is MGHRA, CDR2 YSYEKL, per germline. Trimming removed 0 bases at V and 7 bases at J, with 16 bases between. CDR3 length: 16 amino acids.

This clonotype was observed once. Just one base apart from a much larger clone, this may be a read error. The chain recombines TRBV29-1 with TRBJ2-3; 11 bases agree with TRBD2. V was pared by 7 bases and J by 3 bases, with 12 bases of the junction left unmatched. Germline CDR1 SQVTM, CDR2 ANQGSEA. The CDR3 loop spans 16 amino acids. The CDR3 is CSATSGGTHDTDTQYF. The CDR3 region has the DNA TGCAGCGCTACTAGCGGGGGAACCCACGATACAGATACGCAGTATTTT.

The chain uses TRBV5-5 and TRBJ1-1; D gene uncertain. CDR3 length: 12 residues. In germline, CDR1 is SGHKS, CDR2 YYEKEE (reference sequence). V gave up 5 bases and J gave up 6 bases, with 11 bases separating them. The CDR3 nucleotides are TGTGCCAGCAGGGGCGAAGGGTCTGAAGCTTTCTTT. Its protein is CASRGEGSEAFF.

The CDR3 coding sequence is TGTGCCATCACCCCGGGACGTGGGGCGGATACGCAGTATTTT. Amino acids: CAITPGRGADTQYF. The rearrangement uses TRBV10-3 and TRBJ2-3; D assignment may be TRBD1 or TRBD2 (5 bases each). CDR3 length equals 14 residues. Trimming cost V 7 bases and J 6 bases, with 17 bases left between them. CDR1 is ENHRY, CDR2 SYGVKD, per germline.

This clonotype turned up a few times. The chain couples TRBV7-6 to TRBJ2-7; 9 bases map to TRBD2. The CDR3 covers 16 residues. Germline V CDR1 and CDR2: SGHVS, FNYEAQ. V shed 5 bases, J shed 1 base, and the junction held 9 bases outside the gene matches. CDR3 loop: CASSLGGGATSYEQYF. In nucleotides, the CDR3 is TGTGCCAGCAGCCTCGGCGGGGGGGCGACTTCCTACGAGCAGTACTTC.

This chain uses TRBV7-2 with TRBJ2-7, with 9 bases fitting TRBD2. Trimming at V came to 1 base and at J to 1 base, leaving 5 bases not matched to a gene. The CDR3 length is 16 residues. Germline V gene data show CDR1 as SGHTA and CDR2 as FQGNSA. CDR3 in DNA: TGTGCCAGCAGCTTAGGTCTAGCGGGGTGGTCCTACGAGCAGTACTTC. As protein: CASSLGLAGWSYEQYF.

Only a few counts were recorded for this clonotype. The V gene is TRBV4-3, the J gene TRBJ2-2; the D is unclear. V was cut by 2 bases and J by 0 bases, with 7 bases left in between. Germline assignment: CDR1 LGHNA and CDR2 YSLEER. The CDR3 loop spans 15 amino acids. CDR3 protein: CASSQRSTNTGELFF. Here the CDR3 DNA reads TGCGCCAGCAGCCAACGCTCTACGAACACCGGGGAGCTGTTTTTT.

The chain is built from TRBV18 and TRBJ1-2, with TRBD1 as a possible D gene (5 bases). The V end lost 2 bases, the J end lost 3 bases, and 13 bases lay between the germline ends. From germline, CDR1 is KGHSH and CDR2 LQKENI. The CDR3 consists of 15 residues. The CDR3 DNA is TGTGCCAGCTCACCAAGGACGGACATGGACTATGGCTACACCTTC. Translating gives CASSPRTDMDYGYTF.

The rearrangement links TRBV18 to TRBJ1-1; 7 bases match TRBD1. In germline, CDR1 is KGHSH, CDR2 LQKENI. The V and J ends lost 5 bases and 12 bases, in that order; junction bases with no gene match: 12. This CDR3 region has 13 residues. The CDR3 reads CASSADRVADSFF. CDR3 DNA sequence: TGTGCCAGCTCAGCAGACAGGGTAGCTGATTCTTTCTTT.

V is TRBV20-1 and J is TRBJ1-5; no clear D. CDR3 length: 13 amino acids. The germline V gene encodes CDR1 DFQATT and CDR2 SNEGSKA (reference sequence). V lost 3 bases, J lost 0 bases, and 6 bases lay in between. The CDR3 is CSASRYSNQPQHF. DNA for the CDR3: TGCAGTGCTAGTAGGTATAGCAATCAGCCCCAGCATTTT.

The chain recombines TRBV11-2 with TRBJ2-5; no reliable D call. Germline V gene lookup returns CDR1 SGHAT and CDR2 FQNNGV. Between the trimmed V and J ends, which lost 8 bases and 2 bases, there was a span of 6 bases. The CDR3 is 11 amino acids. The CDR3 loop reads CASQIQETQYF. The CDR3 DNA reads TGTGCCAGCCAGATTCAAGAGACCCAGTACTTC.

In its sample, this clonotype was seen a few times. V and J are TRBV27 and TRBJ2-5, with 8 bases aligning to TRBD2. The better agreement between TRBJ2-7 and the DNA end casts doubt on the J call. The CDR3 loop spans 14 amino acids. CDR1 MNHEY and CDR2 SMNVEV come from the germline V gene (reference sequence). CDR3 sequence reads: CASSFTAGATEQYF. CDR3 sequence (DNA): TGTGCCAGCAGTTTTACAGCGGGGGCTACCGAGCAGTACTTC.

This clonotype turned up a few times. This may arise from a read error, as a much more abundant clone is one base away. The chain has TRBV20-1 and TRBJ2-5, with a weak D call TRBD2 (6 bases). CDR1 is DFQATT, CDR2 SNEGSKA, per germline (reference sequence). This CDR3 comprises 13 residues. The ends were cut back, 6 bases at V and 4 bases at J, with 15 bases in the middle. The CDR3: CSADAGGGETQYF. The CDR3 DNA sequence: TGCAGTGCCGATGCTGGGGGAGGAGAGACCCAGTACTTC.

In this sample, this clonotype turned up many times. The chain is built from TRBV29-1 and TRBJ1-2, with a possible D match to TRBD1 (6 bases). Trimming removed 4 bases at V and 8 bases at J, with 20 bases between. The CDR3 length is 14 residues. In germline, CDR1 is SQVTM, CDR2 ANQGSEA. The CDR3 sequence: CSVGRGESRGGYTF. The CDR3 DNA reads TGCAGCGTTGGGCGAGGTGAATCAAGGGGGGGCTACACCTTC.

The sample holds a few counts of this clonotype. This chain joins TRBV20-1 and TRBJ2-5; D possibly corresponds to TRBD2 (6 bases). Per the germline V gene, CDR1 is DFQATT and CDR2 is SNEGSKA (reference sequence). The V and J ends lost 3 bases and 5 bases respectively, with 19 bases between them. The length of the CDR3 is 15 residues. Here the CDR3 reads CSARDARRGGETQYF. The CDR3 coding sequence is TGCAGTGCTAGGGATGCACGGAGGGGCGGCGAGACCCAGTACTTC.

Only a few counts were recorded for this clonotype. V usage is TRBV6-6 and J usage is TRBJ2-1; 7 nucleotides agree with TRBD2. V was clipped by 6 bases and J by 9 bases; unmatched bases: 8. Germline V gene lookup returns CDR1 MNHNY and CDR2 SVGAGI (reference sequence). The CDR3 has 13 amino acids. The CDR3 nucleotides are TGTGCCAGCAGCCCCCGGTGGGGGGGTGAGCAGTTCTTC. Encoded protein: CASSPRWGGEQFF.

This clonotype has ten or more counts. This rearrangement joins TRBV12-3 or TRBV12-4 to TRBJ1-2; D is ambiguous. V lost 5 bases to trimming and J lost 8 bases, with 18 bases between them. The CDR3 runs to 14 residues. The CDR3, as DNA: TGTGCCAGCAGTCCTGGGGTCTCGCCAACCGGCTACACCTTC. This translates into CASSPGVSPTGYTF.